One T cell receptor (beta chain) is described in this entry. The entry originates in a study of blood T cell repertoires in COVID-19. Repertoires were generated with immunoSEQ multiplex PCR, while TCRdb's copy carries only in-frame clones and drops some. The sample records 350,000 to 450,000 clones, 85% being singletons. The CDR3 extends over 15 amino acids. Germline V gene sequence: CDR1 LGHDT, CDR2 YNNKEL (reference sequence). V was clipped by 2 bases and J by 0 bases; unmatched bases: 3. Sequenced sample: peripheral blood. The receptor was isolated from a woman aged 18-30 years with acute or convalescent COVID-19. The chain has TRBV3-1 (or the pseudogene TRBV3-2) and TRBJ1-1; 7 bases are shared with TRBD1. In DNA, the CDR3 is TGTGCCAGCAGCCAACGGGACAGAATGAACACTGAAGCTTTCTTT. It yields the protein CASSQRDRMNTEAFF.